One sample yielded the 20 T cell receptor beta chains listed below, sequenced in a study of T-cell memory formation after mild COVID-19. MiXCR was run by TCRdb on the 5' RACE reads, yielding one entry per CDR3 protein. The sample records about 470,000 distinct CDR3 sequences, 15% to 20% being singletons. The sequenced sample was PBMCs or a T cell subset sorted from them (not recorded which). The receptors were gathered from an adult woman who had mild COVID-19 (a few samples of this study predate the infection). Cell type and time point are not known.

The chain is built from TRBV24-1 and TRBJ2-2; 8 bases match TRBD2. Germline V lookup: CDR1 KGHDR, CDR2 SFDVKD. Germline trimming cut 4 bases from V and 2 bases from J; bases unmatched to any gene: 8. The CDR3 covers 17 residues. The CDR3 nucleotides are TGTGCCACCAGTGAAAGCCGGGGGGGAAGTAACACCGGGGAGCTGTTTTTT. Amino acids: CATSESRGGSNTGELFF.

This clonotype has only a few counts. The CDR3 nucleotides read TGTGCCAGCAGTGATCTTCGGTCCCAAGAGACCCAGTACTTC. Protein sequence: CASSDLRSQETQYF. The gene calls are TRBV25-1 and TRBJ2-5; D not certain. V lost 3 bases to trimming and J lost 1 base, with 9 bases between them. This CDR3 comprises 14 residues. CDR1 and CDR2 (germline): MGHDK, SYGVNS.

This sequence joins TRBV7-6 and TRBJ1-1, with 8 bases lining up with TRBD1. Germline trimming cut 2 bases from V and 0 bases from J; bases unmatched to any gene: 14. The CDR3 sequence is 19 residues long. CDR1 is SGHVS and CDR2 is FNYEAQ in the germline V gene. Here the CDR3 DNA reads TGTGCCAGCAGCTTAAAGGGGACAGGTCTTTCGAGCATGAACACTGAAGCTTTCTTT. It is translated as CASSLKGTGLSSMNTEAFF.

This clonotype was seen more than once but under ten times. This chain uses TRBV20-1 with TRBJ2-5; possibly TRBD1 for D (7 bases). CDR3 length: 17 amino acids. The V gene lost 3 bases and the J gene lost 2 bases, with 22 bases spanning the gap. Germline V lookup: CDR1 DFQATT, CDR2 SNEGSKA (reference sequence). The CDR3 DNA follows: TGCAGTGCTAGGCCTACCGTGGGGGGACAGCCTCAAGAGACCCAGTACTTC. Translating gives CSARPTVGGQPQETQYF.

The rearrangement uses TRBV20-1 and TRBJ2-7, with D possibly TRBD2 on 6 matching bases. V lost 0 bases and J lost 5, with 11 bases in between. This CDR3 has 13 amino acids. CDR1 and CDR2 (germline): DFQATT, SNEGSKA (reference sequence). As DNA, the CDR3 is TGCAGTGCTAGAGATCCGGGACTTGACGAGCAGTACTTC. It is translated as CSARDPGLDEQYF.

This clonotype was seen a handful of times. The chain carries TRBV2 and TRBJ2-5, with a possible D match to TRBD1 (5 bases). The CDR3 runs 16 residues. The V end lost 3 bases, the J end lost 9 bases, and 23 bases lay between the germline ends. Germline-derived CDR1 and CDR2 are SNHLY and FYNNEI. CDR3 sequence (DNA): TGTGCCAGCAGTGATGGGATCGGCAGAGACCAAGGGGCCCAGTACTTC. This codes for CASSDGIGRDQGAQYF.

The table lists this clonotype with a few counts. The chain uses TRBV24-1 and TRBJ2-5; 10 nucleotides agree with TRBD1. The CDR3 spans 15 residues. Trimming cost V 2 bases and J 3 bases; bases outside gene matches: 2. Germline loops: CDR1 KGHDR, CDR2 SFDVKD. DNA for the CDR3: TGTGCCACCAGTGATTGGACAGGGGGAAAAGAGACCCAGTACTTC. Translated: CATSDWTGGKETQYF.

This clonotype was counted between two and nine times. This chain connects TRBV29-1 to TRBJ2-3; D is unresolved. From germline, CDR1 is SQVTM and CDR2 ANQGSEA. Trimming took off 0 bases at V and 9 bases at J, with 22 bases between the two ends. The CDR3 runs to 16 residues. CDR3 sequence reads: CSVEDGWAGNSLTQYF. The CDR3 bases are TGCAGCGTTGAAGACGGCTGGGCAGGTAACTCTCTGACGCAGTATTTT.

This clonotype was counted only a few times. This chain uses TRBV20-1 with TRBJ2-1, with D hard to call. The V gene lost 4 bases and the J gene lost 8 bases, with 9 bases spanning the gap. Germline values: CDR1 DFQATT, CDR2 SNEGSKA (reference sequence). This CDR3 comprises 11 residues. The CDR3: CSAKEGHEQFF. CDR3 DNA sequence: TGCAGTGCTAAAGAAGGTCATGAGCAGTTCTTC.

Only a few counts were recorded for this clonotype. The CDR3 protein is CASSPQGLAGGPYGELFF. CDR3 sequence (DNA): TGCGCCAGCAGCCCCCAAGGTCTAGCGGGAGGGCCATACGGGGAGCTGTTTTTT. The chain employs TRBV4-3 and TRBJ2-2; 12 bases line up with TRBD2. Trimming at V came to 4 bases and at J to 7 bases, leaving 13 bases not matched to a gene. Germline V gives CDR1 LGHNA, CDR2 YSLEER. The CDR3 covers 18 residues.

The chain couples TRBV4-3 to TRBJ2-5; 10 bases are a match to TRBD2. The CDR3 has 17 amino acids. V was pared by 1 base and J by 4 bases, with 9 bases of the junction left unmatched. Germline CDR1 and CDR2: LGHNA and YSLEER. CDR3 DNA sequence: TGCGCCAGCAGCCAAGGGGGGAGCGGGAGGGCCTCAGAGACCCAGTACTTC. Translating gives CASSQGGSGRASETQYF.

Ten or more counts support this clonotype. The chain joins TRBV30 to TRBJ2-3; D gene uncertain. Germline V CDR1 and CDR2: GTSNPN, SVGIG (reference sequence). The CDR3 is 13 residues long. The germline V and J ends were trimmed by 2 bases and 0 bases, with 6 bases remaining between them. The CDR3, as DNA: TGTGCCTGGAGTCCCACTAGCACAGATACGCAGTATTTT. Translating it yields CAWSPTSTDTQYF.

This clonotype was counted between two and nine times. This chain links TRBV4-1 with TRBJ2-1, with D possibly matching TRBD2 (5 bases). The CDR3 loop spans 12 amino acids. Germline loops: CDR1 MGHRA, CDR2 YSYEKL. The V end lost 5 bases, the J end lost 15 bases, and 17 bases lay between the germline ends. CDR3 DNA: TGCGCCAGCAGCTACGGGGATCAGCGGCTGTTCTTC. This translates into CASSYGDQRLFF.

This clonotype was seen only a few times. The CDR3 DNA reads TGTGCCAGCAGCTCCGGAGGGGGGTTCGATACGCAGTATTTT. Translating gives CASSSGGGFDTQYF. The genes are TRBV7-3 and TRBJ2-3; either TRBD1 or TRBD2 may fit D (6 bases each). The CDR3 has 14 residues. Germline lookup yields CDR1 SGHTA and CDR2 FQGTGA. Trimming removed 4 bases from V and 6 bases from J, with 14 bases in between.

This clonotype was recorded many times. This chain uses TRBV4-1 with TRBJ2-1, with 12 bases fitting TRBD2. CDR3 size: 13 residues. The germline CDR1 and CDR2 sequences are MGHRA and YSYEKL. The V segment lost 7 bases and the J segment 7 bases; nucleotides outside the gene matches: 2. CDR3 sequence: CASTLAGGNEQFF. The CDR3 bases are TGCGCCAGCACCCTAGCGGGGGGGAATGAGCAGTTCTTC.

This clonotype was detected a few times. The CDR3 DNA reads as TGTGCCAGCAGCACCCGACAGGGGAGCTACACCTTC. It codes for CASSTRQGSYTF. V is TRBV7-9 and J is TRBJ1-2, with 8 nucleotides matching TRBD1. Germline CDR1 reads SEHNR; CDR2 reads FQNEAQ (reference sequence). The CDR3 spans 12 residues. V dropped 5 bases and J dropped 9; count of bases not matched to a gene: 5.

The gene calls are TRBV12-3 or TRBV12-4 and TRBJ1-1; D is perhaps TRBD1 (6 bases). V shed 5 bases and J shed 1 base, with 17 bases lying between them. The CDR3 totals 16 residues. The CDR3 is CASSPIGGEANTEAFF. In nucleotides, the CDR3 is TGTGCCAGCAGTCCTATAGGGGGAGAGGCGAACACTGAAGCTTTCTTT.

The sample holds a few counts of this clonotype. V usage is TRBV27 and J usage is TRBJ2-2; possibly TRBD1 for D (6 bases). V gave up 6 bases and J gave up 0 bases, with 11 bases separating them. The CDR3 sequence is 15 residues long. Germline V CDR1 and CDR2: MNHEY, SMNVEV (reference sequence). CDR3 sequence (DNA): TGTGCCAGCAGACGGACAGCCGCGAACACCGGGGAGCTGTTTTTT. Protein product: CASRRTAANTGELFF.

Ten or more counts support this clonotype. V is TRBV10-3 and J is TRBJ1-5; D remains unclear. The germline V gene has CDR1 ENHRY and CDR2 SYGVKD. Trimming took off 0 bases at V and 2 bases at J, with 8 bases between the two ends. This CDR3 is 15 amino acids long. The chain's CDR3 is CAISESIRGNQPQHF. CDR3 DNA: TGTGCCATCAGTGAGTCGATTAGGGGCAATCAGCCCCAGCATTTT.

The chain has TRBV20-1 and TRBJ2-1; tentative D call: TRBD2 (6 bases). The V end lost 6 bases, the J end lost 2 bases, and 14 bases lay between the germline ends. Germline V gives CDR1 DFQATT, CDR2 SNEGSKA (reference sequence). This CDR3 has 14 residues. In DNA, the CDR3 is TGCAGTGCCCCGGCACTAGCCCCCTACAATGAGCAGTTCTTC. It codes for CSAPALAPYNEQFF.